This note documents a single T cell receptor beta chain sequence. The same CDR3 also results from other DNA sequences found in this sample. The source of the sample is a study of shared clonotypes between healthy human individuals. Trimming took 4 bases from V and 3 from J; bases not matched to a gene: 3. The length of the CDR3 is 15 residues. The V gene's germline CDR1 is SGHRS and CDR2 YFSETQ. Assay: immunoSEQ multiplex PCR; the TCRdb copy retains only in-frame clones and omits some. The sample consists of under 750,000 clones, around 70% of them appearing once. This clonotype was sampled from a woman in her thirties in good health. V is TRBV5-1 and J is TRBJ2-1, with 11 bases fitting TRBD2. The sample comprised memory CD4+ T cells sorted from blood. Specified subset: CD45RA-negative fraction. The CDR3 DNA reads TGCGCCAGCAGCCTGGGACTAGCGGACTACAATGAGCAGTTCTTC. Its protein product is CASSLGLADYNEQFF.